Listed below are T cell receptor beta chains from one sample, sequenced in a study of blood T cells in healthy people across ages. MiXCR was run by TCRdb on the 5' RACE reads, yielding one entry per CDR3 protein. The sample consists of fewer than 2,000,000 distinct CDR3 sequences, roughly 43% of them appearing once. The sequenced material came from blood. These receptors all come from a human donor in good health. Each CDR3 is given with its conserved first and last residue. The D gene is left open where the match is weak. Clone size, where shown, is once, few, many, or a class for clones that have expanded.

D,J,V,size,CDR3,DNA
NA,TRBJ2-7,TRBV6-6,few,CASTGVAYEQYF,TGTGCCAGCACAGGGGTCGCCTACGAGCAGTACTTC
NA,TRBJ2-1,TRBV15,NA,CATSGSWDEQFF,TGTGCCACCAGCGGGAGCTGGGATGAGCAGTTCTTC
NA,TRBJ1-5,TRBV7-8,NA,CASSWAGAVQPQHF,TGTGCCAGCAGCTGGGCAGGGGCTGTTCAGCCCCAGCATTTT
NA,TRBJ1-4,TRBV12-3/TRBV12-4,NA,CASSSVSNEKLFF,TGTGCCAGCAGTTCCGTCTCAAATGAAAAACTGTTTTTT
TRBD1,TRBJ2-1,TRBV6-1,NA,CASSWGQGRGQFF,TGTGCCAGCAGTTGGGGACAGGGTCGTGGGCAGTTCTTC
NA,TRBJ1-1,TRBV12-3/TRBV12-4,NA,CASSQRGRGLNTEAFF,TGTGCCAGCAGTCAACGGGGTAGGGGATTGAACACTGAAGCTTTCTTT
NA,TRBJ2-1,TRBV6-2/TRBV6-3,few,CASRGGQSSSYNEQFF,TGTGCCAGCCGGGGGGGACAGTCTTCCTCCTACAATGAGCAGTTCTTC
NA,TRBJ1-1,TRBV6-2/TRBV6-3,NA,CASSSSGLYHEAFF,TGTGCCAGCAGCTCTTCAGGCCTCTATCATGAAGCTTTCTTT
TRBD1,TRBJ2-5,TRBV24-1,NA,CATSDWTGTGGDETQYF,TGTGCCACCAGTGATTGGACCGGGACAGGGGGCGACGAGACCCAGTACTTC
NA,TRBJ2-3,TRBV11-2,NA,CASSLGGSRNTDTQYF,TGTGCCAGCAGCTTAGGCGGCAGCAGGAACACAGATACGCAGTATTTT
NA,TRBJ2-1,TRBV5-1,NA,CASSLRPRGSYNEQFF,TGCGCCAGCAGCTTGCGCCCCAGGGGCTCCTACAATGAGCAGTTCTTC
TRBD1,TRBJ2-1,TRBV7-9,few,CASSSRTGGFHEQFF,TGTGCCAGCAGTTCTAGGACAGGGGGGTTCCATGAGCAGTTCTTC
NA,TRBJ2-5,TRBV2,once,CASSESKETQYF,TGTGCCAGCAGTGAAAGCAAAGAGACCCAGTACTTC
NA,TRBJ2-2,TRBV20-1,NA,CSARQGYTGELFF,TGCAGTGCCAGGCAAGGGTACACCGGGGAGCTGTTTTTT
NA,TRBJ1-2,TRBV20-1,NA,CSASLRQGGPGGYTF,TGCAGTGCTAGTCTCCGCCAGGGAGGTCCAGGTGGCTACACCTTC
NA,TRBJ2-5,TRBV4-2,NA,CASSQDRGKEETQYF,TGTGCCAGCAGCCAAGATCGGGGGAAGGAGGAGACCCAGTACTTC
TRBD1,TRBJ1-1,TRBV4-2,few,CASSALRGQEGKYTEAFF,TGTGCCAGCAGCGCCCTCCGGGGACAGGAGGGAAAGTACACTGAAGCTTTCTTT
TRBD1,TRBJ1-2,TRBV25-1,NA,CASSPPHRGLSYGYTF,TGTGCCAGCAGTCCTCCCCACAGGGGGCTGAGTTATGGCTACACCTTC